Listed here are 8 T cell receptor beta chains from one sample, sequenced in a study of blood T cell repertoires in COVID-19. Only in-frame clones appear in the TCRdb table, and some are missing; sequencing was by immunoSEQ multiplex PCR. The sample records 20,000 or so clones, 88% being singletons. Specimen: peripheral blood. The receptor set was obtained from a human donor in a cohort sampled during active COVID-19.

The chain recombines TRBV6-5 with TRBJ1-2; D remains unclear. Germline V gene data show CDR1 as MNHEY and CDR2 as SVGAGI. The CDR3 has 13 residues. The germline V and J ends were trimmed by 2 bases and 2 bases, with 6 bases remaining between them. The CDR3 sequence is CASSYDGNYGYTF. Here the CDR3 DNA reads TGTGCCAGCAGTTACGACGGGAACTATGGCTACACCTTC.

The genes are TRBV4-1 and TRBJ1-5, with a weak D call TRBD1 (6 bases). The ends were cut back, 4 bases at V and 2 bases at J, with 15 bases in the middle. Germline loops: CDR1 MGHRA, CDR2 YSYEKL. The CDR3 is 16 amino acids. The CDR3 here is CASSPLGGLGNQPQHF. DNA for the CDR3: TGCGCCAGCAGCCCTCTGGGGGGGCTAGGCAATCAGCCCCAGCATTTT.

The chain joins TRBV5-1 to TRBJ2-3, with D perhaps matching TRBD2 (5 bases). V shed 4 bases and J shed 0 bases, with 6 bases lying between them. This CDR3 comprises 13 residues. CDR1 and CDR2 from the germline V gene are SGHRS and YFSETQ. CDR3 amino acids: CASSGGSTDTQYF. The CDR3 DNA sequence: TGCGCCAGCAGCGGAGGAAGCACAGATACGCAGTATTTT.

V and J are TRBV7-8 and TRBJ1-3; D remains ambiguous. CDR1 and CDR2 from the germline V gene are SGHVS and FQNEAQ. Trimming pared 0 bases from V and 0 bases from J, leaving 9 bases between. The CDR3 extends over 16 amino acids. The CDR3 DNA sequence: TGTGCCAGCAGCTTAGCCAGCGGGGTCTCTGGAAACACCATATATTTT. Encoded protein: CASSLASGVSGNTIYF.

This chain connects TRBV30 to TRBJ2-7, with D possibly being TRBD2 (5 bases). The CDR3 length is 16 residues. CDR1 is GTSNPN, CDR2 SVGIG, per germline (reference sequence). Deletions cut 0 bases from V and 1 base from J, with 16 bases between. DNA for the CDR3: TGTGCCTGGAGTGTAGGTGTTAGCGCTATATCCTACGAGCAGTACTTC. Amino acids: CAWSVGVSAISYEQYF.

On this clone itself: The germline gene is not matched at one end of the junction; a read error may be the cause. V usage is TRBV7-2 and J usage is TRBJ1-1; no clear D. Per the germline V gene, CDR1 is SGHTA and CDR2 is FQGNSA. The CDR3 runs to 12 residues. The CDR3 loop reads CASSLFGRNPFF. The CDR3 DNA reads as TGTGCCAGCAGCTTATTTGGCAGGAACCCTTTTTTT.

The chain carries TRBV3-1 (or the pseudogene TRBV3-2) and TRBJ2-2, with D possibly TRBD2 on 6 matching bases. The CDR3 extends over 16 amino acids. The V end lost 5 bases, the J end lost 6 bases, and 19 bases lay between the germline ends. CDR1 is LGHDT, CDR2 YNNKEL, per germline (reference sequence). The CDR3 reads CASSWTPSGVSGELFF. The CDR3 bases are TGTGCCAGCAGCTGGACCCCCTCGGGAGTGTCCGGGGAGCTGTTTTTT.

The V call is TRBV28, the J call TRBJ1-5, with D tentatively TRBD1 (6 bases). V dropped 1 base and J dropped 3 bases, with 16 bases sitting between them. The length of the CDR3 is 17 residues. The germline CDR1 and CDR2 sequences are MDHEN and SYDVKM. CDR3 DNA: TGTGCCAGCAGTTTATCCAAATGGGGGCAGATCAATCAGCCCCAGCATTTT. Protein sequence: CASSLSKWGQINQPQHF.